Below, 20 T cell receptor beta chains from the same sample are listed, as sequenced in a study of somatic mutations in cytotoxic T cells in rheumatoid arthritis. The data were produced by immunoSEQ multiplex PCR, yet TCRdb's version contains in-frame clones alone and is incomplete. Altogether more than 12,000 clones are present, about three quarters being singletons, with the ten largest covering 8% to 13%. Sequencing used CD8+ T cells sorted from blood. These receptors were collected from an adult with rheumatoid arthritis.

This clone was observed a single time. The rearrangement joins TRBV10-3 to TRBJ2-5, with D possibly matching TRBD1 (5 bases). The V and J ends lost 0 bases and 1 base respectively, with 9 bases between them. The CDR3 has 15 amino acids. Germline V gene lookup returns CDR1 ENHRY and CDR2 SYGVKD. CDR3 sequence: CAISESAGRQETQYF. CDR3 DNA: TGTGCCATCAGTGAGTCGGCAGGGCGCCAAGAGACCCAGTACTTC.

The genes are TRBV5-4 and TRBJ2-3, with D maybe TRBD1 (6 bases). V was shortened by 0 bases and J by 6 bases, with 20 bases between the two germline ends. Germline V lookup: CDR1 SGHNT, CDR2 YYREEE (reference sequence). The CDR3 runs to 17 residues. The CDR3 spells CASSLAWDKLGVDTQYF. The DNA of the CDR3 is TGTGCCAGCAGCTTGGCGTGGGACAAACTGGGGGTCGATACGCAGTATTTT.

This clone was counted between two and nine times. The chain uses TRBV7-3 and TRBJ2-1; D unclear. The CDR3 extends over 15 amino acids. V lost 3 bases and J 4 bases, leaving 13 bases between the germline ends. Germline CDR1 and CDR2: SGHTA and FQGTGA. The CDR3 region has the DNA TGTGCCAGCAGCTTGGGCGGCTTAGGTTACAATGAGCAGTTCTTC. It translates to CASSLGGLGYNEQFF.

This clone was picked up one time. The genes are TRBV5-4 and TRBJ2-3, with D possibly called TRBD1 or TRBD2 (5 bases each). The CDR3 runs 15 residues. CDR1 SGHNT and CDR2 YYREEE come from the germline V gene (reference sequence). Trimming pared 0 bases from V and 6 bases from J, leaving 14 bases between. The CDR3 nucleotides read TGTGCCAGCAGCTTGGGGTTAACAGGCGGGGATACGCAGTATTTT. Amino acids: CASSLGLTGGDTQYF. The whole variable domain, filled in from reference TRBV5-4 and TRBJ2-3, reads ETGVTQSPTHLIKTRGQQVTLRCSSQSGHNTVSWYQQALGQGPQFIFQYYREEENGRGNFPPRFSGLQFPNYSSELNVNALELDDSALYLCASSLGLTGGDTQYFGPGTRLTVL.

This clone is categorized as large. This chain joins TRBV5-3 and TRBJ2-7, with D perhaps TRBD1 (7 bases). TRBV5-3 is marked as an open reading frame, function uncertain. V was clipped by 4 bases and J by 3 bases, with 20 bases between them. The CDR3 contains 16 residues. The CDR3 sequence: CARSIPRQGGFYEQYF. The CDR3 DNA follows: TGTGCCAGAAGCATACCCCGACAGGGAGGTTTCTACGAGCAGTACTTC.

The genes are TRBV6-5 and TRBJ2-7; a possible D gene is TRBD2 (5 bases). The CDR3 runs to 13 residues. Trimming left V 6 bases short and J 0 bases short, with 9 bases between. Germline CDR1 MNHEY, CDR2 SVGAGI. CDR3: CASRWRPSYEQYF. As DNA, the CDR3 is TGTGCCAGCAGGTGGAGGCCCTCCTACGAGCAGTACTTC.

This clone was seen just once. The V and J genes are TRBV28 and TRBJ1-5, with 9 bases that match TRBD1. CDR1 MDHEN and CDR2 SYDVKM come from the germline V gene. The V and J ends lost 2 bases and 9 bases, in that order; junction bases with no gene match: 8. The CDR3 has 15 amino acids. CDR3: CASSLGLTGGPPQHF. In DNA, the CDR3 is TGTGCCAGCAGTTTAGGACTTACAGGGGGCCCGCCCCAGCATTTT. Looking up the rest from reference TRBV28 and TRBJ1-5 gives the full variable domain: DVKVTQSSRYLVKRTGEKVFLECVQDMDHENMFWYRQDPGLGLRLIYFSYDVKMKEKGDIPEGYSVSREKKERFSLILESASTNQTSMYLCASSLGLTGGPPQHFGDGTRLSIL.

This clone has just a few counts. This chain uses TRBV4-2 with TRBJ1-1; a weak D match, TRBD1 (6 bases). The CDR3 sequence is 14 residues long. The ends were cut back, 6 bases at V and 1 base at J, with 12 bases in the middle. Germline-derived CDR1 and CDR2 are LGHNA and YNFKEQ. The DNA for the CDR3 is TGTGCCAGCAGATACCAGGGGACGAACACTGAAGCTTTCTTT. Protein: CASRYQGTNTEAFF.

V is TRBV20-1 and J is TRBJ2-7; D is unclear. The CDR3 runs 10 residues. The V end lost 3 bases, the J end lost 6 bases, and 6 bases lay between the germline ends. CDR1 is DFQATT and CDR2 is SNEGSKA in the germline V gene (reference sequence). CDR3 DNA: TGCAGTGCTAGCTACTCCGAGCAGTACTTC. As protein: CSASYSEQYF.

The chain recombines TRBV11-2 with TRBJ2-3, with TRBD2 identical over 13 bases. Trimming at V came to 3 bases and at J to 2 bases, leaving 11 bases not matched to a gene. Germline values: CDR1 SGHAT, CDR2 FQNNGV. The CDR3 contains 19 residues. CDR3 DNA sequence: TGTGCCAGCAGCTTCCCTACAGGACTAGCGGGGGTGGTCACAGATACGCAGTATTTT. This codes for CASSFPTGLAGVVTDTQYF.

This chain uses TRBV4-3 with TRBJ2-2, with 16 nucleotides matching TRBD2. This CDR3 is built from 19 residues. Unmatched junction bases numbered 7, after V lost 3 bases and J lost 3 bases. Germline CDR1 reads LGHNA; CDR2 reads YSLEER. DNA for the CDR3: TGCGCCAGCAGCCATCCGGGACTAGCGGGGGGGCCGGACACCGGGGAGCTGTTTTTT. Its protein product is CASSHPGLAGGPDTGELFF.

The chain is built from TRBV7-9 and TRBJ2-5, with D hard to call. The CDR3 spans 14 residues. The V and J ends lost 5 bases and 4 bases respectively, with 14 bases between them. Germline V gives CDR1 SEHNR, CDR2 FQNEAQ (reference sequence). The CDR3 region has the DNA TGTGCCAGCAGCGACGGAACCATCTCAGAGACCCAGTACTTC. Residues: CASSDGTISETQYF.

The chain carries TRBV2 and TRBJ2-7, with 7 positions matching TRBD1. Germline trimming cut 6 bases from V and 2 bases from J; bases unmatched to any gene: 7. Germline-derived CDR1 and CDR2 are SNHLY and FYNNEI. This CDR3 has 14 amino acids. CDR3 sequence reads: CASRTTGFPYEQYF. The CDR3 DNA follows: TGTGCCAGCAGAACGACAGGGTTCCCCTACGAGCAGTACTTC.

This chain connects TRBV6-5 to TRBJ2-1; 8 nucleotides match TRBD2. The CDR3 has 14 amino acids. The V gene end was trimmed by 2 bases and the J gene end by 8 bases; junction bases not matched to a gene: 5. CDR1 is MNHEY and CDR2 is SVGAGI in the germline V gene. CDR3 amino acids: CASSYTGGVDEQFF. The CDR3 DNA reads as TGTGCCAGCAGTTACACCGGGGGGGTCGATGAGCAGTTCTTC.

This clone was picked up a small number of times. The CDR3: CASSQATNSPLHF. CDR3 coding DNA: TGCGCCAGCAGCCAAGCTACGAATTCACCCCTCCACTTT. The chain couples TRBV4-3 to TRBJ1-6, with D hard to call. There are 13 residues in the CDR3. Germline V gene data show CDR1 as LGHNA and CDR2 as YSLEER. Deletions cut 1 base from V and 7 bases from J, with 5 bases between.

The CDR3, as DNA: TGTGCCAGCAGCCAAGAGAAAGGGGGGGTTAATGAGCAGTTCTTC. Its protein product is CASSQEKGGVNEQFF. The genes are TRBV4-2 and TRBJ2-1; perhaps TRBD2 as D (7 bases). This CDR3 has 15 amino acids. V lost 0 bases to trimming and J lost 7 bases, with 13 bases between them. The germline V gene has CDR1 LGHNA and CDR2 YNFKEQ.

The chain employs TRBV19 and TRBJ1-5; D is undetermined. Germline CDR1 is LNHDA and CDR2 is SQIVND (reference sequence). V gave up 2 bases and J gave up 0 bases, with 14 bases separating them. The length of the CDR3 is 17 residues. CDR3 nucleotide sequence: TGTGCCAGTAGTATAAGGCAGCACACCTATAGCAATCAGCCCCAGCATTTT. This gives the protein CASSIRQHTYSNQPQHF.

This clone appeared a single time. This CDR3 is CASSQGTSNPETQYF. The CDR3 nucleotides are TGCGCCAGCAGCCAAGGGACCTCCAACCCAGAGACCCAGTACTTC. The chain uses TRBV4-3 and TRBJ2-5; no reliable D call. CDR1 is LGHNA and CDR2 is YSLEER in the germline V gene. The CDR3 has 15 residues. V lost 1 base to trimming and J lost 4 bases, with 13 bases between them.

DNA of the CDR3: TGTGCCAGCATCCTCGACACTGAAGCTTTCTTT. This codes for CASILDTEAFF. V gene TRBV2 combines with J gene TRBJ1-1; D ambiguous. Germline assignment: CDR1 SNHLY and CDR2 FYNNEI. The CDR3 consists of 11 residues. V gave up 7 bases and J gave up 3 bases, with 6 bases separating them.

The sample holds a few counts of this clone. This chain uses TRBV28 with TRBJ1-5; possible D gene TRBD1, 6 bases. From germline, CDR1 is MDHEN and CDR2 SYDVKM. The CDR3 is 14 amino acids. Deletions cut 6 bases from V and 7 bases from J, with 16 bases between. This chain's CDR3 is CASRIKTGGQPQHF. CDR3 DNA sequence: TGTGCCAGCAGAATTAAGACAGGAGGCCAGCCCCAGCATTTT.